This TCR beta chain was captured in a study of OX40 agonist ivuxolimab in advanced cancers. Study-wide background: Every 2 weeks, patients received ivuxolimab intravenously, dosed at 0.01 to 10 mg/kg. Treatment received earlier with anti-PD-1, anti-PD-L1 or anti-CTLA-4 agents was allowed, and 40% had some.

Comment on this clone: Its antigen is as yet unknown.

On cycle 4 day 1 and cycle 7 day 1, as well as at baseline, blood was sampled. The data were produced by immunoSEQ multiplex PCR, yet TCRdb's version contains in-frame clones alone and is incomplete. The sample includes 60,000 to 70,000 clones, 80% to 85% of them seen just once. Whole-study results and caveats: Clonal expansion by week 6 occurred in CD4+ and CD8+ blood T cells (at 0.1 to 3.0 mg/kg).

The receptor comes from an adult with an advanced solid tumor such as melanoma, head and neck, liver or kidney cancer. The material was CD4+ or CD8+ T cells sorted from blood, obtained in a trial of the OX40 agonist ivuxolimab.

The CDR3 protein is CAWTTLAGTNTGELFF. CDR3 in DNA: TGTGCCTGGACCACGCTAGCGGGGACGAACACCGGGGAGCTGTTTTTT. This sequence joins TRBV30 and TRBJ2-2; 9 nucleotides align to TRBD2. The CDR3 spans 16 residues. V gave up 4 bases and J gave up 0 bases; unmatched junction bases: 6. The V gene's germline CDR1 is GTSNPN and CDR2 SVGIG (reference sequence).